This record covers a single TCR beta chain. The sample holds many counts of this clone. Its recognized antigen is unknown. It is likely a read error: a sequence one base away is far more abundant. At the DNA level, this CDR3 is encoded by other sequences in the same sample as well. The sample is drawn from a study of shared clonotypes between healthy human individuals (dated by TCRdb to 2018 to 2020). Notes on the research overall: A few men and a couple of women, aged 18 to 49 years, made up the cohort. Leukapheresis yielded between about 0.94 and 9.5 billion PBMCs per donor. Different laboratories and diverse techniques were used to prepare libraries and sequence TCR repertoires, to increase sequencing depth and limit assay-specific biases. Per donor, three plates each were used for CD4 naive and CD4 memory, two for CD8 naive, and one for CD8 memory. To estimate repertoire size and how much clonotype sharing occurs between individuals, the study deeply sequenced the blood TCR repertoires of five or six healthy adults. General study outcomes and caveats: Rarefaction of sorted-subset datasets indicated incomplete sequencing despite the large sequencing depth. Compared with non-shared clonotypes, clonotypes shared by all four sorted-subset donors had higher generation probabilities. Roughly 5% of naive CD4, around 3.5% of naive CD8, around 2.3% of memory CD4, and approximately 0.39% of memory CD8 clonotypes were shared across four donors. Because the study included a small number of donors, the genetic and exposure-history diversity represented was limited. Based on pairwise subsampling, the degree of clonotype sharing among donors was expected to be affected by sequencing depth. Estimated clonotype richness was generally larger for naive than for memory subsets. Sampling was limited to blood, and TCR repertoires in tissue likely differ from TCR repertoires in blood.

The donors were healthy, HIV-negative adults who had no recently reported acute infections or vaccinations. Every donor was a Caucasian adult residing in Nashville, Tennessee, USA. CD8 memory samples were composed of magnetically selected CD45RO+ cells combined with CCR7-negative CD45RA+ effector memory (TemRA) cells. Blood was collected by leukapheresis, and PBMCs were isolated by Ficoll-Histopaque density gradient centrifugation and then cryopreserved in liquid nitrogen vapor phase. Purity and quantity of every magnetically sorted T cell population were checked by analytical flow cytometry. Genomic DNA was isolated from every sorted fraction and measured by UV absorbance on a Nanodrop 2000c. CDR1 is given as SGHAT and CDR2 as FQNNGV, both from the germline V gene. CDR3 length: 13 amino acids, cysteine to phenylalanine. The only DNA kept is the CDR3, 39 bases in frame from the first base. V was cut back by 5 bases and J by 1 base, leaving a gap of 8 bases between them.

Using the deep immunoSEQ assay, TCR CDR3 regions were amplified from genomic DNA by multiplex PCR. Extracted genomic DNA from each cell subset was spread evenly across all wells of several immunoSEQ 96-well plates, with each plate serving as a replicate. For sorted subsets, approximately 210 ng genomic DNA, equal to tens of thousands of T cell genomes, was loaded into each replicate PCR. The purified libraries were quantified using a Qubit 3.0 fluorometer, sized with a Bioanalyzer 2100, and then quantified again using the KAPA Library Quantification kit. Each immunoSEQ 96-well plate was sequenced on its own single-read 150-cycle Illumina NextSeq 550 flow cell. The original methods were these. Because the immunoSEQ output held only junctional sequences and lacked quality scores, the filtering could not match the filtering applied to full-length reads. To assign V/J genes and CDR3, sequences were annotated using PyIR, a Python wrapper for IgBLAST v1.9, with IMGT germline references. Reads with weak V/J assignments (E-value above 1e-6), missing CDR3, stop codons, out-of-frame junctions, or ambiguous translated residues were removed. V3J clonotypes were defined as sequences sharing the same inferred V gene, J gene, and CDR3 amino acid sequence. Percentage overlap between repertoires was calculated by dividing the number of shared unique clonotypes by the size of the smaller repertoire. Richness of each repertoire was evaluated using RTK rarefaction, the Chao1 estimator, and Recon v2.1 estimates of unobserved clonotypes. OLGA was used to compute generation probabilities for all TCRbeta clonotypes that the gDNA method yielded from a handful of donors. TCRdb carries this immuneACCESS record with in-frame sequences only. Its versions omit some clonotypes, under half of them owing to an unresolved V gene in the studies checked, with the rest unexplained. V, J and clone size are those of that table, while D and trimming were read from the DNA. The sample has about 92,000 clones on record, almost 70% of them singletons. The top ten clonotypes cover roughly 50% of the sample.

The specimen was memory CD8+ T cells sorted from blood. According to the study, the label for this sample's cell subset or site signals: CD45RO+ cells pooled with CCR7-negative TemRA cells. Recombination connected TRBV11-2 to TRBJ1-1, with no confidently assigned D gene. This clonotype was obtained from a man between 25 and 39 years old in good health. The sequenced DNA is TGTGCCAGCAGCCCCCAACGGAACACTGAAGCTTTCTTT. Translated, this is CASSPQRNTEAFF.